Listed below are T cell receptor beta chains from one sample, sequenced in a study of naive and memory T cell subsets. TCRdb re-called the UMI-ligation and nested PCR reads through MiXCR, storing one row per CDR3 protein. The sample consists of around 20,000 distinct CDR3 sequences, roughly 5.5% of them appearing once. Sequenced material: skin, taken from a tuberculin skin test site. The receptor source for this set is an adult in good health. Each CDR3 is given with its conserved first and last residue. The D gene is left open where the match is weak. Clone size is shown for a subset of rows, as once, few, many or a class of expanded clone.

d_call j_call clone_size cdr3_length v_call cdr3_nt cdr3_aa
NA TRBJ2-3 many 15 TRBV5-1 TGCGCCAGCAGCTTGCCCGGGACCAGCATTGATACGCAGTATTTT CASSLPGTSIDTQYF
NA TRBJ1-1 NA 16 TRBV28 TGTGCCAGCAGTCGCAGGCGGGGCCTGCCTCACACTGAAGCTTTCTTT CASSRRRGLPHTEAFF
NA TRBJ2-2 many 15 TRBV29-1 TGCAGCGTTGGTCAGGGCACTACGAACACCGGGGAGCTGTTTTTT CSVGQGTTNTGELFF
NA TRBJ2-5 many 15 TRBV2 TGTGCCAGCAGTGAAAGGAATACGTACCAAGAGACCCAGTACTTC CASSERNTYQETQYF
NA TRBJ2-3 many 14 TRBV20-1 TGCAGTGCACCCGCGGGCGGGAGCACAGATACGCAGTATTTT CSAPAGGSTDTQYF
NA TRBJ2-1 few 15 TRBV7-2 TGTGCCAGCAGCTTAGGGCTCAACCACTACAATGAGCAGTTCTTC CASSLGLNHYNEQFF
NA TRBJ2-7 many 14 TRBV11-2 TGTGCCAGCAGCTTAGATTGGCTCCCCATTGAGCAGTACTTC CASSLDWLPIEQYF
TRBD1 TRBJ2-7 medium-sized 13 TRBV2 TGTGCCAGCACCGGGACAGGGGACTACGAGCAGTACTTC CASTGTGDYEQYF
NA TRBJ1-6 NA 16 TRBV2 TGTGCCAGCAGTGAAGTGGGGGCGACGGGGAATTCACCCCTCCACTTT CASSEVGATGNSPLHF
NA TRBJ2-5 many 17 TRBV19 TGTGCCAGTAGTCGTCGGGGCATAGGGCCGACGGGGGAGACCCAGTACTTC CASSRRGIGPTGETQYF
NA TRBJ2-3 many 14 TRBV5-1 TGCGCCAGCAGTGAGGGTAACGTGGCAGATACGCAGTATTTT CASSEGNVADTQYF
NA TRBJ1-5 many 16 TRBV2 TGTGCCAGCAGTGAAGGGAGTTGGGCGAGCAATCAGCCCCAGCATTTT CASSEGSWASNQPQHF
NA TRBJ2-1 NA 12 TRBV7-7 TGTGCTATCTTAGACGGGAGAAATGAGCAGTTCTTC CAILDGRNEQFF
NA TRBJ1-2 many 15 TRBV10-3 TGTGCCATCAGTGATTACCTCAGGTTCTACTATGGCTACACCTTC CAISDYLRFYYGYTF
NA TRBJ1-2 NA 14 TRBV12-3/TRBV12-4 TGTGCCAGCGGGGCCACGGGGATTCCGGGCGGCTACACCTTC CASGATGIPGGYTF
NA TRBJ2-2 many 14 TRBV27 TGTGCCAGCAGTTTAGCCCCCGGTACCGGGGAGCTGTTTTTT CASSLAPGTGELFF